This passage covers 26 T cell receptor beta chains from one sample sequenced in a study of T cell responses to AZD1222 COVID-19 vaccine. This table comes from immunoSEQ multiplex PCR, and its TCRdb copy is limited to in-frame clones, with some not included. The sample holds tens of thousands of clones; 88% are singletons and the top ten take about an eighth. Sequenced here: peripheral blood, sampled on day 0 of AZD1222 vaccination. The receptors were gathered from an adult in good health.

This clone was observed a single time. The chain links TRBV11-1 to TRBJ2-7, with no clear D. The CDR3 spans 12 residues. CDR1 and CDR2 (germline): SGHAT, FQDESV (reference sequence). Trimming cost V 1 base and J 6 bases, with 7 bases left between them. CDR3 coding DNA: TGTGCCAGCAGCTTAGGGGCAAGCGAGCAGTACTTC. Amino acids: CASSLGASEQYF.

The chain has TRBV29-1 and TRBJ2-7; TRBD1 matches 8 bases. CDR1 and CDR2 from the germline V gene are SQVTM and ANQGSEA. This CDR3 has 15 residues. The V gene end was trimmed by 7 bases and the J gene end by 0 bases; junction bases not matched to a gene: 11. CDR3 protein: CSAEKGTGSSYEQYF. DNA for the CDR3: TGCAGCGCAGAAAAAGGGACAGGTTCCTCCTACGAGCAGTACTTC.

This chain uses TRBV7-9 with TRBJ2-7; D uncertain. The CDR3 extends over 11 amino acids. Trimming left V 10 bases short and J 1 base short, with 8 bases between. Germline V gives CDR1 SEHNR, CDR2 FQNEAQ (reference sequence). The CDR3 loop is CAIEESYEQYF. The CDR3 DNA reads as TGTGCCATAGAAGAGTCCTACGAGCAGTACTTC.

The chain recombines TRBV19 with TRBJ1-2, with TRBD1 matching over 7 bases. Germline lookup yields CDR1 LNHDA and CDR2 SQIVND (reference sequence). Trimming removed 7 bases from V and 4 bases from J; junction bases left unmatched: 12. The CDR3 covers 15 residues. The DNA for the CDR3 is TGTGCCAGTAATACACCCCAGGGGGGTGTCTATGGCTACACCTTC. Encoded protein: CASNTPQGGVYGYTF.

The chain has TRBV7-2 and TRBJ2-3, with D possibly matching TRBD1 (7 bases). V lost 2 bases, J lost 4 bases, and 13 bases lay in between. The germline gives CDR1 SGHTA, CDR2 FQGNSA. The CDR3 is made up of 15 amino acids. The CDR3: CASSLIQGGSDTQYF. CDR3 bases: TGTGCCAGCAGCTTAATTCAGGGGGGCTCAGATACGCAGTATTTT.

The rearrangement joins TRBV7-2 to TRBJ2-7, with TRBD2 identical over 16 bases. Per germline, CDR1 SGHTA and CDR2 FQGNSA. The CDR3 contains 19 residues. Trimming at V came to 5 bases and at J to 0 bases, leaving 10 bases not matched to a gene. The CDR3 bases are TGTGCCAGCAGCCTATCCGGGACTAGCGGGGGGGCCCGCTCCTACGAGCAGTACTTC. Protein: CASSLSGTSGGARSYEQYF.

The chain recombines TRBV14 with TRBJ2-7; D is uncertain. V gave up 3 bases and J gave up 2 bases, with 8 bases separating them. Germline loops: CDR1 SGHDN, CDR2 FVKESK. This CDR3 is built from 13 residues. CDR3 residues: CASSQGVAYEQYF. In DNA form, the CDR3 reads TGTGCCAGCAGCCAGGGTGTCGCCTACGAGCAGTACTTC.

With regard to this clone: The final CDR3 position lacks the conserved phenylalanine or tryptophan, pointing to a likely read error. Because the CDR3's place on the DNA is in doubt, the DNA is left out and the CDR3 is given as listed by TCRdb. CDR3 in amino acids: CASSFGDRASG. This chain joins TRBV27 and TRBJ2-7; the listed D gene, TRBD1, was not tested against the DNA. The CDR3 is 11 amino acids in total, end residues counted. Germline lookup yields CDR1 MNHEY and CDR2 SMNVEV (reference sequence).

CDR3: CAWSVWRTNEKLFF. The DNA for the CDR3 is TGTGCCTGGAGTGTATGGCGTACTAATGAAAAACTGTTTTTT. The rearrangement uses TRBV30 and TRBJ1-4; D gene ambiguous. CDR3 length: 14 amino acids. V was clipped by 0 bases and J by 2 bases, with 7 bases between them. CDR1 is GTSNPN and CDR2 is SVGIG in the germline V gene (reference sequence).

The chain is built from TRBV7-9 and TRBJ1-2, with unresolved D. Trimming stripped 2 bases from V and 9 bases from J, with 13 bases between. The germline V gene has CDR1 SEHNR and CDR2 FQNEAQ (reference sequence). The CDR3 length is 13 residues. The CDR3 nucleotides are TGTGCCAGCAGCTTATCCGACCGACTGCGCTACACCTTC. Its translation: CASSLSDRLRYTF.

The chain links TRBV11-2 to TRBJ1-1; D remains ambiguous. The CDR3 runs 11 residues. Germline V gives CDR1 SGHAT, CDR2 FQNNGV. Between the trimmed V and J ends, which lost 0 bases and 12 bases, there was a span of 8 bases. CDR3: CASSLELWTFF. CDR3 nucleotide sequence: TGTGCCAGCAGCTTAGAATTATGGACTTTCTTT.

The chain carries TRBV6-2 or TRBV6-3 and TRBJ2-3; 11 bases align to TRBD2. Germline V gene sequence: CDR1 MNHEY, CDR2 SVGEGT. Trimming at V came to 5 bases and at J to 3 bases, leaving 4 bases not matched to a gene. This CDR3 has 15 amino acids. CDR3 amino acids: CASSRPSGGTDTQYF. The DNA of the CDR3 is TGTGCCAGCAGTCGGCCTAGCGGGGGGACAGATACGCAGTATTTT.

This sequence joins TRBV12-5 and TRBJ1-2, with 7 bases that match TRBD1. CDR1 LGHNT and CDR2 FRNRAP come from the germline V gene. This CDR3 region has 15 residues. Trimming removed 0 bases from V and 7 bases from J; junction bases left unmatched: 8. CDR3 sequence: CASGLVLTTGPGYTF. In DNA, the CDR3 is TGTGCTAGTGGTTTGGTACTTACGACAGGGCCTGGCTACACCTTC.

V gene TRBV2 combines with J gene TRBJ1-2; 7 bases are a match to TRBD1. Trimming removed 5 bases from V and 2 bases from J; junction bases left unmatched: 8. This CDR3 has 15 residues. Germline CDR1 is SNHLY and CDR2 is FYNNEI. The CDR3 reads CASSKETGPNYGYTF. CDR3 DNA: TGTGCCAGCAGTAAGGAGACAGGGCCCAACTATGGCTACACCTTC.

The chain is built from TRBV30 and TRBJ1-2, with unresolved D. Trimming took 1 base from V and 5 from J, leaving 14 bases between them. This CDR3 is 14 amino acids long. CDR1 is GTSNPN, CDR2 SVGIG, per germline (reference sequence). CDR3 nucleotides: TGTGCCTGGAGTGAGCAGGCCTATCCTTATGGCTACACCTTC. Its protein is CAWSEQAYPYGYTF. The variable domain in full, completed from reference TRBV30 and TRBJ1-2, reads SQTIHQWPATLVQPVGSPLSLECTVEGTSNPNLYWYRQAAGRGLQLLFYSVGIGQISSEVPQNLSASRPQDRQFILSSKKLLLSDSGFYLCAWSEQAYPYGYTFGSGTRLTVV.

The genes are TRBV5-8 and TRBJ2-7, with D hard to call. This CDR3 comprises 11 residues. Trimming stripped 0 bases from V and 5 bases from J, with 3 bases between. Germline V gives CDR1 SGHTS, CDR2 YDEGEE. The CDR3 coding sequence is TGTGCCAGCAGCTTGGCCCACGAGCAGTACTTC. Translated: CASSLAHEQYF.

The chain uses TRBV19 and TRBJ2-3; D may be TRBD1 (7 bases). Per the germline V gene, CDR1 is LNHDA and CDR2 is SQIVND (reference sequence). With 5 bases removed from V and 5 bases from J, the gap between germline ends came to 14 bases. The CDR3 loop spans 14 amino acids. CDR3 sequence (DNA): TGTGCCAGTAGTCCCCGACAGGGAGGAGATACGCAGTATTTT. Translating gives CASSPRQGGDTQYF. The full variable domain, rest sourced from reference TRBV19 and TRBJ2-3, is DGGITQSPKYLFRKEGQNVTLSCEQNLNHDAMYWYRQDPGQGLRLIYYSQIVNDFQKGDIAEGYSVSREKKESFPLTVTSAQKNPTAFYLCASSPRQGGDTQYFGPGTRLTVL.

The rearrangement links TRBV9 to TRBJ1-3; D uncertain. The CDR3 covers 17 residues. V gave up 0 bases and J gave up 0 bases, with 13 bases separating them. Germline loops: CDR1 SGDLS, CDR2 YYNGEE. This CDR3 reads CASSVGALSLSGNTIYF. CDR3 in DNA: TGTGCCAGCAGCGTAGGGGCCCTTAGTCTCTCTGGAAACACCATATATTTT.

J is TRBJ1-1 and V is TRBV12-3 or TRBV12-4; 7 bases fit TRBD1. The CDR3 consists of 12 residues. The trim removed 9 bases at V and 8 bases at J, leaving 9 bases unmatched. CDR3 DNA sequence: TGTGCCAGTACCGTACAGGGGCTGGAAGCTTTCTTT. Amino acid sequence: CASTVQGLEAFF.

J is TRBJ1-5 and V is TRBV2; 9 bases match TRBD1. The CDR3 consists of 14 residues. After removal of 4 bases from V and 8 bases from J, the junction contained 6 bases not matched to a gene. CDR1 and CDR2 from the germline V gene are SNHLY and FYNNEI. The CDR3 spells CASSVDRGPEPQHF. CDR3 bases: TGTGCCAGCAGTGTGGACAGGGGACCGGAGCCCCAGCATTTT.

The chain combines TRBV27 with TRBJ2-7; tentatively, D is TRBD1 or TRBD2 (6 bases each). Trimming cost V 8 bases and J 3 bases, with 11 bases left between them. The CDR3 length is 12 residues. Per the germline V gene, CDR1 is MNHEY and CDR2 is SMNVEV (reference sequence). Here the CDR3 reads CASHRGDYEQYF. Here the CDR3 DNA reads TGTGCCAGCCATAGGGGGGACTACGAGCAGTACTTC.

The chain carries TRBV9 and TRBJ2-5, with TRBD2 matching over 14 bases. The V gene's germline CDR1 is SGDLS and CDR2 YYNGEE. The V gene end was trimmed by 3 bases and the J gene end by 2 bases; junction bases not matched to a gene: 3. There are 16 residues in the CDR3. The CDR3 DNA reads TGTGCCAGCAGCGCCCGACTAGCGGGGGGGCAAGAGACCCAGTACTTC. Translation: CASSARLAGGQETQYF.

The V gene is TRBV4-1, the J gene TRBJ2-2, with 9 bases identical to TRBD2. Unmatched junction bases numbered 0, after V lost 0 bases and J lost 4 bases. From germline, CDR1 is MGHRA and CDR2 YSYEKL. This CDR3 is 15 amino acids long. The CDR3 nucleotides are TGCGCCAGCAGCCAAGATAGCGGGGGCACCGGGGAGCTGTTTTTT. Translation gives CASSQDSGGTGELFF.

This chain's CDR3 is CASSLYQAGELFF. Here the CDR3 DNA reads TGTGCCAGCAGCTTGTACCAAGCCGGGGAGCTGTTTTTT. J is TRBJ2-2 and V is TRBV5-5; D is unresolved. Germline assignment: CDR1 SGHKS and CDR2 YYEKEE (reference sequence). V dropped 1 base and J dropped 6 bases, with 7 bases sitting between them. This CDR3 is built from 13 residues.

The chain has TRBV30 and TRBJ1-2; 9 bases align to TRBD1. V lost 1 base and J lost 8; bases outside the gene matches: 5. The CDR3 extends over 13 amino acids. Germline CDR1 and CDR2: GTSNPN and SVGIG (reference sequence). CDR3 in DNA: TGTGCCTGGAGTGAGGACAGGGGTGAGGGCTACACCTTC. Protein: CAWSEDRGEGYTF.

The chain is built from TRBV11-2 and TRBJ1-5; unclear D gene. The CDR3 runs to 15 residues. Germline CDR1 reads SGHAT; CDR2 reads FQNNGV. Trimming pared 3 bases from V and 5 bases from J, leaving 14 bases between. In nucleotides, the CDR3 is TGTGCCAGCAGCTTCGGCCGGGGAGCGGATCAGCCCCAGCATTTT. It translates to CASSFGRGADQPQHF.